A selection of T cell receptor beta chains follows, all from one sample in a study of response to subunit inactivated influenza vaccine. TCRdb itself ran the RT-PCR reads through MiXCR, one entry per CDR3 protein. The sample consists of over 400,000 distinct CDR3 sequences, 10% to 15% of them appearing once. The input for sequencing was PBMCs from blood, taken 40 to 50 days after vaccination. These receptors originate from a man aged 50 to 60 who received an inactivated influenza vaccine. The CDR3 runs from the conserved cysteine through the conserved F or W. Fields, in order: clone size, V gene, J gene, D gene, CDR3 DNA, CDR3 protein. D genes are given only for firm matches. Rows may omit the clone size; those that give it use once, few, many or a size class.

clone size: NA
V gene: TRBV24-1
J gene: TRBJ2-5
D gene: NA
CDR3 DNA: TGTGCCACCGGGCAGGGCGTGGAGGAGACCCAGTACTTC
CDR3 protein: CATGQGVEETQYF

clone size: NA
V gene: TRBV7-9
J gene: TRBJ2-1
D gene: NA
CDR3 DNA: TGTGCCAGCAGCTTAGCGGAGCGGTTGTACAATGAGCAGTTCTTC
CDR3 protein: CASSLAERLYNEQFF

clone size: NA
V gene: TRBV18
J gene: TRBJ2-5
D gene: NA
CDR3 DNA: TGTGCCAGCTCACCACAGTCCGGGAATCAAGAGACCCAGTACTTC
CDR3 protein: CASSPQSGNQETQYF

clone size: many
V gene: TRBV12-3/TRBV12-4
J gene: TRBJ1-5
D gene: NA
CDR3 DNA: TGTGCCAGCAGTTTAGAAGGGACTCAGCCCCAGCATTTT
CDR3 protein: CASSLEGTQPQHF

clone size: many
V gene: TRBV20-1
J gene: TRBJ1-5
D gene: NA
CDR3 DNA: TGCAGTGCCCCGAGGGGCAATCAGCCCCAGCATTTT
CDR3 protein: CSAPRGNQPQHF

clone size: few
V gene: TRBV6-1
J gene: TRBJ2-7
D gene: TRBD1
CDR3 DNA: TGTGCCAGCAGGGGGGACAGGAGCTCCTACGAGCAGTACTTC
CDR3 protein: CASRGDRSSYEQYF

clone size: few
V gene: TRBV27
J gene: TRBJ2-2
D gene: TRBD2
CDR3 DNA: TGTGCCAGCTGCCCGGTCGCCAGGACTAGCGGGAGAGGAGGGGAGCTGTTTTTT
CDR3 protein: CASCPVARTSGRGGELFF

clone size: NA
V gene: TRBV21-1
J gene: TRBJ2-5
D gene: NA
CDR3 DNA: TGTGCCAGCAGCAAAGCGATGTGCGGGAGATTCCAAGAGACCCAGTACTTC
CDR3 protein: CASSKAMCGRFQETQYF

clone size: NA
V gene: TRBV19
J gene: TRBJ2-2
D gene: NA
CDR3 DNA: TGTGCCAGTAGTATAGAGGTGAACACCGGGGAGCTGTTTTTT
CDR3 protein: CASSIEVNTGELFF

clone size: NA
V gene: TRBV5-1
J gene: TRBJ2-6
D gene: NA
CDR3 DNA: TGCGCCAGCAGCATCGGACGGACTGGGGCCAACGTCCTGACTTTC
CDR3 protein: CASSIGRTGANVLTF